A selection of T cell receptor beta chains follows, all from one sample in a study of T cell repertoires in cytomegalovirus infection. MiXCR, run by TCRdb on the reads, gives a single entry per CDR3 protein. The sample has roughly 720,000 distinct CDR3 sequences, about a third seen once; the top ten hold around 2.8%. What was sequenced was PBMCs. All receptors come from a human donor in good health (CMV status not recorded). Some clones in this sample may be carry-over from other donors' samples. Each CDR3 is given with its conserved first and last residue. D genes are given only for firm matches. The listing skips clone size in some rows; elsewhere it reads once, few, many or a size class.

clone_size	j_call	v_call	d_call	cdr3_aa
-	TRBJ2-3	TRBV20-1	-	CSARDEDRSSTDTQYF
-	TRBJ2-1	TRBV10-3	-	CATLRDGDYNEQFF
few	TRBJ2-1	TRBV7-9	-	CASSLEEYNEQFF
few	TRBJ2-6	TRBV28	TRBD2	CASSFVGLAGASGANVLTF
-	TRBJ2-1	TRBV4-2	TRBD2	CASSQGVVAGLNSYNEQFF
-	TRBJ2-2	TRBV10-3	-	CAISPVTGIGELFF
-	TRBJ2-2	TRBV7-9	-	CASSGMQVMNTGELFF
many	TRBJ2-1	TRBV7-8	TRBD1	CASSSLAGGTGLYNEQFF
many	TRBJ1-2	TRBV7-2	-	CASSLFQGQLLRVNGYTF
once	TRBJ1-1	TRBV12-3/TRBV12-4	-	CASSLTPGSESFF
many	TRBJ1-1	TRBV7-2	-	CASSLRGSGEYTEAFF
-	TRBJ1-2	TRBV5-1	TRBD1	CASTVPGQANYYGYTF
few	TRBJ1-1	TRBV7-3	-	CASSLGSPGARFSEAFF
many	TRBJ1-1	TRBV7-6	-	CASSPEPQGRTEAFF
few	TRBJ1-1	TRBV4-1	-	CASSSQGIGTEAFF
-	TRBJ2-5	TRBV20-1	TRBD2	CSARVLAGGETQYF
-	TRBJ1-5	TRBV6-1	-	CASSGEGWGNQPQHF